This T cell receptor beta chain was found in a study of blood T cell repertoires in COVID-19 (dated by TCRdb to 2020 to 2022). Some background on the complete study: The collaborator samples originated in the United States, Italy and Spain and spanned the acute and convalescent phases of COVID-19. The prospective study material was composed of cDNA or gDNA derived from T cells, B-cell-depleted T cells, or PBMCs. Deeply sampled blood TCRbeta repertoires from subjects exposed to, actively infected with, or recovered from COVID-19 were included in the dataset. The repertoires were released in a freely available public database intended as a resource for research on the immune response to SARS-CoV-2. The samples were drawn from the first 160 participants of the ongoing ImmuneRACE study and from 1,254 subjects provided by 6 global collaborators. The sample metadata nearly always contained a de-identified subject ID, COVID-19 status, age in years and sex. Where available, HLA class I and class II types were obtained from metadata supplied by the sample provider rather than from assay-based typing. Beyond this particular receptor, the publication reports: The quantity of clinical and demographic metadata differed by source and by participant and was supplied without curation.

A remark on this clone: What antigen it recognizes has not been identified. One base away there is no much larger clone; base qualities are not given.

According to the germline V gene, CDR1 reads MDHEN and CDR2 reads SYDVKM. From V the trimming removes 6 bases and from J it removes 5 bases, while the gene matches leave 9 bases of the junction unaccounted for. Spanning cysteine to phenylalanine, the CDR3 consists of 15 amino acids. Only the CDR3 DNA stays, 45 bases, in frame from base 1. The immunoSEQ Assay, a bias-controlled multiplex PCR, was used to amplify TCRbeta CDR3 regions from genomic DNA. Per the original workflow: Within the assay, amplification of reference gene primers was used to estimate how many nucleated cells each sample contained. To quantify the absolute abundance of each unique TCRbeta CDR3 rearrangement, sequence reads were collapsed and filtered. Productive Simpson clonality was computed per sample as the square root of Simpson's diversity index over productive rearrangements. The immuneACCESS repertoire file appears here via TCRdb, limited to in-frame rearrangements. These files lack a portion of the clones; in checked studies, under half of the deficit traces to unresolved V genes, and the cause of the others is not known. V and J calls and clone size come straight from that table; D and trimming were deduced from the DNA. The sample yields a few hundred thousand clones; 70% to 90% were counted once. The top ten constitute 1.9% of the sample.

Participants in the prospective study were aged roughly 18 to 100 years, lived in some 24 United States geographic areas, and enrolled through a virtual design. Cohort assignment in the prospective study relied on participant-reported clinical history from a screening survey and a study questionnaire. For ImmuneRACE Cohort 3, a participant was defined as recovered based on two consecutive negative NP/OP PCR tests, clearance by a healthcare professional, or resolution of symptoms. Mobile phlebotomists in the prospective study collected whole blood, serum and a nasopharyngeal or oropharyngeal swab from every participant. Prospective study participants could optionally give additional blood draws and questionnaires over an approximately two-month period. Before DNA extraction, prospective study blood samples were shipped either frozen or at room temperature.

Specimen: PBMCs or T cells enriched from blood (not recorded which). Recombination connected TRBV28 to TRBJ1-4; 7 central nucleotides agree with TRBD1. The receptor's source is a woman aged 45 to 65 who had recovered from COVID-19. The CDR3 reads CASSPETGQNEKLFF. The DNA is TGTGCCAGCAGCCCTGAGACAGGGCAAAATGAAAAACTGTTTTTT. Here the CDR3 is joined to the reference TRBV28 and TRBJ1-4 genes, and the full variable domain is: DVKVTQSSRYLVKRTGEKVFLECVQDMDHENMFWYRQDPGLGLRLIYFSYDVKMKEKGDIPEGYSVSREKKERFSLILESASTNQTSMYLCASSPETGQNEKLFFGSGTQLSVL.